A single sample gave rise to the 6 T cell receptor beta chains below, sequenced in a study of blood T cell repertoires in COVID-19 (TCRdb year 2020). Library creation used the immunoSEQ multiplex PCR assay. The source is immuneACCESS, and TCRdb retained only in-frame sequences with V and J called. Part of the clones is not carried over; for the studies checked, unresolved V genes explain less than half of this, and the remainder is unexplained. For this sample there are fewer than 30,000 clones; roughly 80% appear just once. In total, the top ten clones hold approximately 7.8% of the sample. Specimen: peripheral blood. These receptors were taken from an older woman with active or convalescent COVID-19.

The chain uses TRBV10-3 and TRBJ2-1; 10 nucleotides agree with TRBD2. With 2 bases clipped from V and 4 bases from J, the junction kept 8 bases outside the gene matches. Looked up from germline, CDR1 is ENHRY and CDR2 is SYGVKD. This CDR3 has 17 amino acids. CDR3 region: CAISEELAGVGYNEQFF. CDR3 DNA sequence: TGTGCCATCAGTGAGGAGCTAGCGGGAGTTGGGTACAATGAGCAGTTCTTC.

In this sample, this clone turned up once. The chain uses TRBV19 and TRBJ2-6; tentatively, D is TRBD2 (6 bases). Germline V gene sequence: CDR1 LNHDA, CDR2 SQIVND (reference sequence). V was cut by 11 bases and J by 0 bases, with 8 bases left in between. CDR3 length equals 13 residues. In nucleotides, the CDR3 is TGTGCCGTGGAGGGCTCTGGGGCCAACGTCCTGACTTTC. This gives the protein CAVEGSGANVLTF. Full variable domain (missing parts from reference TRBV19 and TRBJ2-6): DGGITQSPKYLFRKEGQNVTLSCEQNLNHDAMYWYRQDPGQGLRLIYYSQIVNDFQKGDIAEGYSVSREKKESFPLTVTSAQKNPTAFYLCAVEGSGANVLTFGAGSRLTVL.

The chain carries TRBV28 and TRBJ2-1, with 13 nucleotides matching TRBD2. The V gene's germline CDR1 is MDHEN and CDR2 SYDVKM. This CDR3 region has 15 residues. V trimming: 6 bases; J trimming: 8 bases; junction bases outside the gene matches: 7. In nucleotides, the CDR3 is TGTGCCAGCAGCCCACTAGCGGGAGGGGCGGATGAGCAGTTCTTC. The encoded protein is CASSPLAGGADEQFF.

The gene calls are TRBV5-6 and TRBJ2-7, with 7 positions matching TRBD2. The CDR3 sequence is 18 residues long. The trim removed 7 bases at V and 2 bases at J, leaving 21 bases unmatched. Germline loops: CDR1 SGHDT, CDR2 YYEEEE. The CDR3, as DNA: TGTGCCAGCTACGACTGGGGGGGGACGATGGATTTGACCTACGAGCAGTACTTC. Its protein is CASYDWGGTMDLTYEQYF.

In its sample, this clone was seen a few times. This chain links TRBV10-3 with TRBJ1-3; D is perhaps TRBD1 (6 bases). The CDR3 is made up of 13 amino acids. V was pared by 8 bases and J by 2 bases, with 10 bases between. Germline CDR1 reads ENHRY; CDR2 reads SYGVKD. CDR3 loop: CAILDRTGNTIYF. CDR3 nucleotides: TGTGCCATCCTAGACAGGACTGGAAACACCATATATTTT.

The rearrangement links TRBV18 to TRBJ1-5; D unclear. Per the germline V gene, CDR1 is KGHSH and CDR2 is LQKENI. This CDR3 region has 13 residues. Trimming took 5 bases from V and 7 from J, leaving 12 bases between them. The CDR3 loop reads CASSTAPGQPQHF. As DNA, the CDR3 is TGTGCCAGCTCAACAGCCCCGGGGCAGCCCCAGCATTTT.